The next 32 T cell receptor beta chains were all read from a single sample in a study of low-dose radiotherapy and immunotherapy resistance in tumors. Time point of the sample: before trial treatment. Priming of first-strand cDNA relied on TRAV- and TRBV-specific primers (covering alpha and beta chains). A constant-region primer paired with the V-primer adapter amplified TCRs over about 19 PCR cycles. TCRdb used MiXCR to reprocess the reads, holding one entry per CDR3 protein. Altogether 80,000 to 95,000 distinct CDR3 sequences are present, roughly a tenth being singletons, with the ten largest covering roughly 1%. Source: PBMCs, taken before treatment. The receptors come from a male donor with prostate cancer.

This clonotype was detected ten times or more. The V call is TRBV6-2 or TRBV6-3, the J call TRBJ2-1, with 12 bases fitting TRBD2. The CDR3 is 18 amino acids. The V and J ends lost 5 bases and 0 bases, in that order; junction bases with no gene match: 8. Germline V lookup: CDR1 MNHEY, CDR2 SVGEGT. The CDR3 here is CASSRGTSGLSSYNEQFF. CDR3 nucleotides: TGTGCCAGCAGTCGAGGGACTAGCGGGCTAAGCTCCTACAATGAGCAGTTCTTC.

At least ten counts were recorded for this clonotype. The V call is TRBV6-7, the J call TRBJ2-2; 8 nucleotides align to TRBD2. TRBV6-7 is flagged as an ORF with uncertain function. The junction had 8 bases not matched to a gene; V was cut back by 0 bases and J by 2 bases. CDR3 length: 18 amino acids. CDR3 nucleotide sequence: TGTGCCAGCAGTTACTCCGCCCCTAGCGGGCGTAACACCGGGGAGCTGTTTTTT. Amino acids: CASSYSAPSGRNTGELFF.

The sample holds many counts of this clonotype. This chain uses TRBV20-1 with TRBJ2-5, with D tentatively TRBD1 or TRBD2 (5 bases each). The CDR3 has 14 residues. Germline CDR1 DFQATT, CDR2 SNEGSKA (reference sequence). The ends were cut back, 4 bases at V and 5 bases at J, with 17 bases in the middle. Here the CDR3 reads CSATGVGAGETQYF. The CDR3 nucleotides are TGCAGTGCTACCGGAGTCGGGGCCGGGGAGACCCAGTACTTC.

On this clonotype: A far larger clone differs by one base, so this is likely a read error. CDR3 region: CASSLAIAPGYNEQFF. The CDR3, as DNA: TGTGCCAGCAGTTTAGCAATAGCGCCGGGTTACAATGAGCAGTTCTTC. The V and J genes are TRBV27 and TRBJ2-1; tentative D call: TRBD2 (5 bases). Trimming took 2 bases from V and 4 from J, leaving 15 bases between them. The CDR3 is made up of 16 amino acids. Germline CDR1 is MNHEY and CDR2 is SMNVEV (reference sequence).

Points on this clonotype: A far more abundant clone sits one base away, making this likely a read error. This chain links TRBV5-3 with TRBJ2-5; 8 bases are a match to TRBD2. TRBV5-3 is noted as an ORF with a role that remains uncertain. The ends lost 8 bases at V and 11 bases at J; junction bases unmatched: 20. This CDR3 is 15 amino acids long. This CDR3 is CASSPRTSTYNEQYF. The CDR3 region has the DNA TGTGCCAGCAGCCCGCGGACTAGCACCTACAATGAGCAGTACTTC.

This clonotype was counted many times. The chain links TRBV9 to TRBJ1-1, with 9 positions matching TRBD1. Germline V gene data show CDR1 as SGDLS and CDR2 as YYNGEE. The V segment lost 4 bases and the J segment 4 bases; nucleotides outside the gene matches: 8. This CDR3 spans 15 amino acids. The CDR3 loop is CASSRQGVVITEAFF. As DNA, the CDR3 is TGTGCCAGCAGCCGACAGGGGGTTGTAATCACTGAAGCTTTCTTT.

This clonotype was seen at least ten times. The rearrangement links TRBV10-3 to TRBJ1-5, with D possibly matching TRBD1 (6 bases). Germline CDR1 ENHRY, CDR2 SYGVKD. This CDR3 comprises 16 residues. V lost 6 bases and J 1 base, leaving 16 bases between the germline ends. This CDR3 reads CAISRALTGSNQPQHF. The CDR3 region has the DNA TGTGCCATCAGCCGAGCCCTGACAGGCAGCAATCAGCCCCAGCATTTT.

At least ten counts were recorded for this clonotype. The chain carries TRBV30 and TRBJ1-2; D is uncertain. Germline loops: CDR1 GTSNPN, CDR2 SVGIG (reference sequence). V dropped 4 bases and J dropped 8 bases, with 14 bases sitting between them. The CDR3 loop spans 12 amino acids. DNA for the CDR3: TGTGCCTGGAAAGGGCCAGCGTACGGCTACACCTTC. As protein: CAWKGPAYGYTF.

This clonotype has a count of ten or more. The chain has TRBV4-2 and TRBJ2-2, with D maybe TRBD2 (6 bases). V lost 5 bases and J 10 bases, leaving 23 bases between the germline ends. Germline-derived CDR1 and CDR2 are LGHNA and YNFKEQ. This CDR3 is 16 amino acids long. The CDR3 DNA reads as TGTGCCAGCAGCGGAGGGGTGGGGTCGAGAACGGAGGAGCTGTTTTTT. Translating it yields CASSGGVGSRTEELFF.

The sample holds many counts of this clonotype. The CDR3 loop is CASSLAWGNEQFF. The CDR3 region has the DNA TGTGCCAGCAGCTTAGCCTGGGGGAATGAGCAGTTCTTC. The chain combines TRBV7-2 with TRBJ2-1; D is perhaps TRBD1 or TRBD2 (5 bases each). Deletions cut 0 bases from V and 7 bases from J, with 7 bases between. Per germline, CDR1 SGHTA and CDR2 FQGNSA. There are 13 residues in the CDR3. Drawing the rest from reference TRBV7-2 and TRBJ2-1, the complete variable domain is GAGVSQSPSNKVTEKGKDVELRCDPISGHTALYWYRQSLGQGLEFLIYFQGNSAPDKSGLPSDRFSAERTGGSVSTLTIQRTQQEDSAVYLCASSLAWGNEQFFGPGTRLTVL.

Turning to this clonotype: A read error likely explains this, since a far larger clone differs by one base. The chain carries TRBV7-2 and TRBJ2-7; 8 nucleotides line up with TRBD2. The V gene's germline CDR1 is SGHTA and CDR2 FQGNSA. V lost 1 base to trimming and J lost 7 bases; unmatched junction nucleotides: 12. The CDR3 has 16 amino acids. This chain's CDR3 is CASSLVRVAGQNEQYF. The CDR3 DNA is TGTGCCAGCAGCTTAGTCAGGGTAGCGGGACAAAATGAGCAGTACTTC.

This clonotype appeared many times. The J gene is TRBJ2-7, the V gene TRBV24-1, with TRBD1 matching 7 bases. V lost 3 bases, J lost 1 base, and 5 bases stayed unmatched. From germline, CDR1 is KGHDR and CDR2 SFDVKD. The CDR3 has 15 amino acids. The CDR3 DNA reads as TGTGCCACCAGTGATCGGCGGACAGGATCCTACGAGCAGTACTTC. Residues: CATSDRRTGSYEQYF.

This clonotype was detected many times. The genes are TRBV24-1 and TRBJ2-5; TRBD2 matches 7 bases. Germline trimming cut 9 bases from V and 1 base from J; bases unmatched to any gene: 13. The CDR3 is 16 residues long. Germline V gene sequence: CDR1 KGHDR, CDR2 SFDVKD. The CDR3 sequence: CATSPGAGRLQETQYF. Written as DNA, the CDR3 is TGTGCCACCTCCCCTGGAGCGGGGCGACTCCAAGAGACCCAGTACTTC.

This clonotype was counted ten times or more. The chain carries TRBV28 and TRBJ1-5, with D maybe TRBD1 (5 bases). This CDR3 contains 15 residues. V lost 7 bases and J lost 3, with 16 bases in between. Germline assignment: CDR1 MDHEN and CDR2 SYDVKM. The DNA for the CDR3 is TGTGCCAGCATGGTTCTTCGGGGGGACAATCAGCCCCAGCATTTT. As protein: CASMVLRGDNQPQHF.

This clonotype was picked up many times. This chain's CDR3 is CASSLASSSRGGLQETQYF. The CDR3 nucleotides read TGCGCCAGCAGCTTGGCTTCTTCGAGCCGTGGGGGCCTACAAGAGACCCAGTACTTC. This sequence joins TRBV5-1 and TRBJ2-5, with D perhaps TRBD1 (6 bases). With 0 bases removed from V and 2 bases from J, the gap between germline ends came to 23 bases. Germline CDR1 and CDR2: SGHRS and YFSETQ. CDR3 length equals 19 residues. Supplemented by reference TRBV5-1 and TRBJ2-5, the full variable domain reads KAGVTQTPRYLIKTRGQQVTLSCSPISGHRSVSWYQQTPGQGLQFLFEYFSETQRNKGNFPGRFSGRQFSNSRSEMNVSTLELGDSALYLCASSLASSSRGGLQETQYFGPGTRLLVL.

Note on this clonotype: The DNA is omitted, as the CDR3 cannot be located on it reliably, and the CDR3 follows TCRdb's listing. CDR3: CSATILQGNGELFFFFFF. The chain is built from TRBV29-1 and TRBJ2-2; TRBD1 is the table's D call and was not checked against the DNA. The CDR3 sequence runs 18 residues, both termini included. The germline gives CDR1 SQVTM, CDR2 ANQGSEA.

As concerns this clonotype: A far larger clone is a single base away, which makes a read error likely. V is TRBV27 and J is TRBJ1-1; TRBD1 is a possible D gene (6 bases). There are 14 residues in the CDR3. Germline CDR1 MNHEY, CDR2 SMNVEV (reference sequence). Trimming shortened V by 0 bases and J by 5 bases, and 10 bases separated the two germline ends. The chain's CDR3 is CASSLSSGVTEAFF. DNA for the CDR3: TGTGCCAGCAGTTTATCTTCAGGGGTTACTGAAGCTTTCTTT.

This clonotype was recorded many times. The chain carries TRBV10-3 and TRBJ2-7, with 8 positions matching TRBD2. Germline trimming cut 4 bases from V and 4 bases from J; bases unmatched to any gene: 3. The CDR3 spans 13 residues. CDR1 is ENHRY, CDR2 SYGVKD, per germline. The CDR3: CAISGPGGYEQYF. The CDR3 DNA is TGTGCCATCAGTGGGCCGGGGGGGTACGAGCAGTACTTC.

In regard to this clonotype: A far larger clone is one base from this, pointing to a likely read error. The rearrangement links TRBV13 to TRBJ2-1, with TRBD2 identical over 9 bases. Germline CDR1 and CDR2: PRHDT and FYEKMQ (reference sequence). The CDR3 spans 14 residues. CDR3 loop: CASSFGGRGNEQLF. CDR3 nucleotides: TGTGCCAGCAGCTTCGGCGGGAGGGGCAATGAGCAGTTATTC.

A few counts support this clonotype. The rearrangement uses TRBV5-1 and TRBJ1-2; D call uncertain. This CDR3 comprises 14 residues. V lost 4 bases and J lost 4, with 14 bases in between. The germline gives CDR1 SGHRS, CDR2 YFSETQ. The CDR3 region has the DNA TGCGCCAGCAGCCCCGGCTCGAGAATCTATGGCTACACCTTC. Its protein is CASSPGSRIYGYTF. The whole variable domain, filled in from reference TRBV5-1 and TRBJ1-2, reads KAGVTQTPRYLIKTRGQQVTLSCSPISGHRSVSWYQQTPGQGLQFLFEYFSETQRNKGNFPGRFSGRQFSNSRSEMNVSTLELGDSALYLCASSPGSRIYGYTFGSGTRLTVV.

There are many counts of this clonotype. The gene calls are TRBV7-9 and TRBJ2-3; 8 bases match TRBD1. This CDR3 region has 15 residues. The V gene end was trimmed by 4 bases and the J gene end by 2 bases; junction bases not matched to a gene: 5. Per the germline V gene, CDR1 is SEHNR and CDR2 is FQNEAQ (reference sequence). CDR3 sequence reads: CASSYGQGFTDTQYF. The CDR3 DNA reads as TGTGCCAGCAGCTACGGACAGGGATTCACAGATACGCAGTATTTT.

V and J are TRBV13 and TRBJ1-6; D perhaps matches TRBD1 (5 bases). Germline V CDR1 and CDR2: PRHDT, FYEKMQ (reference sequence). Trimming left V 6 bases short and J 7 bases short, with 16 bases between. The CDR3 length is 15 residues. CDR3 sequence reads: CASSATGLHNSPLHF. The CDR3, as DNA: TGTGCCAGCAGTGCCACAGGCCTCCACAATTCACCCCTCCACTTT. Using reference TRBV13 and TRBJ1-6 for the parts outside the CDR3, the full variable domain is AAGVIQSPRHLIKEKRETATLKCYPIPRHDTVYWYQQGPGQDPQFLISFYEKMQSDKGSIPDRFSAQQFSDYHSELNMSSLELGDSALYFCASSATGLHNSPLHFGNGTRLTVT.

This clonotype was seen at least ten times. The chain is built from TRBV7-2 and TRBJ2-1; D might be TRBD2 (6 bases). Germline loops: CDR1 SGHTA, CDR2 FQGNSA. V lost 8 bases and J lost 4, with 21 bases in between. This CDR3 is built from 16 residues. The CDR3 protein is CASRYPVGGRYNEQFF. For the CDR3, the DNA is TGTGCCAGCCGCTACCCGGTCGGTGGGAGGTACAATGAGCAGTTCTTC.

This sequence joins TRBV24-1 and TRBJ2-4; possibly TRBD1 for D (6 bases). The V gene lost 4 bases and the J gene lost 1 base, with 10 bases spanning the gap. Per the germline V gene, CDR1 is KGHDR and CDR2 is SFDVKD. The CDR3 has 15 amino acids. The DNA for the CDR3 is TGTGCCACCAGTGAGTCGACAGGCGCCAAAAACATTCAGTACTTC. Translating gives CATSESTGAKNIQYF.

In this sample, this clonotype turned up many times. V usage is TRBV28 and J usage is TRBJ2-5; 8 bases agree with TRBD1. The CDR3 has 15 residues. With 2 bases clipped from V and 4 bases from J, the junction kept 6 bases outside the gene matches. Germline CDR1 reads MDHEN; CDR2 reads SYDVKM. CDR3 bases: TGTGCCAGCAGTTTACCGACAGGGGTGGGAGAGACCCAGTACTTC. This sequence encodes CASSLPTGVGETQYF.

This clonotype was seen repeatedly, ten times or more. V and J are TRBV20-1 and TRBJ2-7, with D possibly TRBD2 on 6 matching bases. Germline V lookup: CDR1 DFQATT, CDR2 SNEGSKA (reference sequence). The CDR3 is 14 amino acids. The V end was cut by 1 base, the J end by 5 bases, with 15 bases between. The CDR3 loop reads CSARGRVGGHEQYF. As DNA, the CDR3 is TGCAGTGCTAGAGGGCGAGTCGGGGGTCACGAGCAGTACTTC.

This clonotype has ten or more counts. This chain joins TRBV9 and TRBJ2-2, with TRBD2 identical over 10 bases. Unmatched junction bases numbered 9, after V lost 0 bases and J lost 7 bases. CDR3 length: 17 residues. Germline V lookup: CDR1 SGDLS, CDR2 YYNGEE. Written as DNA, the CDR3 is TGTGCCAGCAGCGTAGAGGCTAGCGGGAGTGGTAGCGGGGAGCTGTTTTTT. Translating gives CASSVEASGSGSGELFF.

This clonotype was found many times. CDR3 protein: CASSLATVYYNEQFF. CDR3 bases: TGTGCCAGCAGCTTAGCGACAGTCTACTACAATGAGCAGTTCTTC. V and J are TRBV7-2 and TRBJ2-1; tentatively, D is TRBD1 (5 bases). The CDR3 spans 15 residues. V was pared by 0 bases and J by 3 bases, with 9 bases between. Germline V gene data show CDR1 as SGHTA and CDR2 as FQGNSA.

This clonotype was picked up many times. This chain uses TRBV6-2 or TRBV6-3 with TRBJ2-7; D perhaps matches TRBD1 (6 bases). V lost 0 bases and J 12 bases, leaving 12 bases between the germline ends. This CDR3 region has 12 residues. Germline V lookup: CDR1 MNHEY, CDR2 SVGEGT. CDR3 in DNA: TGTGCCAGCAGTTACTCCAGGGGAGTTCCGTACTTC. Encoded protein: CASSYSRGVPYF.

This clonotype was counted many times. In DNA form, the CDR3 reads TGCGCCAGCAGCTTGGCCTATAATTCACCCCTCCACTTT. Residues: CASSLAYNSPLHF. V gene TRBV5-1 combines with J gene TRBJ1-6; D is unresolved. Trimming removed 0 bases from V and 2 bases from J, with 0 bases in between. CDR3 length: 13 amino acids. Germline CDR1 and CDR2: SGHRS and YFSETQ.

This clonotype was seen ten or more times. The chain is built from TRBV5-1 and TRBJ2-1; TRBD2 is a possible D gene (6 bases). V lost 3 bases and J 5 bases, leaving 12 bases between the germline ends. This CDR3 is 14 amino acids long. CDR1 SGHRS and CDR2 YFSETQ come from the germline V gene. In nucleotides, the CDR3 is TGCGCCAGCAGCTACGGGACGGGGGACAATGAGCAGTTCTTC. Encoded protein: CASSYGTGDNEQFF. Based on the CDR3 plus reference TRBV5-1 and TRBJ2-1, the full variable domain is KAGVTQTPRYLIKTRGQQVTLSCSPISGHRSVSWYQQTPGQGLQFLFEYFSETQRNKGNFPGRFSGRQFSNSRSEMNVSTLELGDSALYLCASSYGTGDNEQFFGPGTRLTVL.

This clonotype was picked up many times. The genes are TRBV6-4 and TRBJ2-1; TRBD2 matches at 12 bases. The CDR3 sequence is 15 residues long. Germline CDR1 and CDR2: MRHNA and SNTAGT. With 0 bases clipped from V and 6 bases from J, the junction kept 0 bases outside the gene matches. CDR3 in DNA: TGTGCCAGCAGTGACTCGACTAGCGGGAGCAATGAGCAGTTCTTC. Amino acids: CASSDSTSGSNEQFF.